This entry concerns a single T cell receptor (beta chain). The sample has other DNA sequences that encode this CDR3 too. This sample is drawn from a study of cytomegalovirus exposure and HLA in healthy donors. Trimming took 4 bases from V and 0 from J, leaving 8 bases between them. The CDR3 spans 14 residues. Germline V gene sequence: CDR1 WNHNN, CDR2 SYGVQD (reference sequence). Measured with immunoSEQ multiplex PCR; TCRdb has only the in-frame clones, and not every one. Found here are some 170,000 clones, nearly 90% of them singletons; the top ten hold under 4.5%. V and J are TRBV10-1 and TRBJ2-3; TRBD1 might be the D (6 bases). This TCR derives from a man aged 18 to 29 in good health and CMV-seropositive. Input material: PBMCs. DNA for the CDR3: TGCGCCAGCAGTGGGGACACTAGCACAGATACGCAGTATTTT. Translation gives CASSGDTSTDTQYF.